The present T cell receptor beta chain was sequenced within a study of cytomegalovirus exposure and HLA in healthy donors. Findings of the study overall: When analyzed later, the rates of TCR association showed variation by HLA locus, with DRB1 the most and HLA-C the fewest.

This CDR3 spans 11 amino acids. The ends were cut back, 9 bases at V and 3 bases at J, with 8 bases in the middle. Germline V lookup: CDR1 SNHLY, CDR2 FYNNEI. Note on this clone: The antigen is not known.

With 60 Vbeta and 13 Jbeta primers, the PCR was carried out. The method was immunoSEQ multiplex PCR; TCRdb's version includes in-frame clones alone and lacks a portion of them. The sample lists approximately 70,000 clones, around 80% occurring once. This chain uses TRBV2 with TRBJ1-1; D is unclear. Sequenced material: PBMCs. The TCR originated in a man in his fifties in good health and CMV-seronegative. CDR3 residues: CASQFYTEAFF. In DNA form, the CDR3 reads TGTGCCAGTCAGTTTTACACTGAAGCTTTCTTT. Variable domain in full (rest from reference TRBV2 and TRBJ1-1): EPEVTQTPSHQVTQMGQEVILRCVPISNHLYFYWYRQILGQKVEFLVSFYNNEISEKSEIFDDQFSVERPDGSNFTLKIRSTKLEDSAMYFCASQFYTEAFFGQGTRLTVV.